The present TCR beta chain was sequenced within a study of T-cell memory formation after mild COVID-19. The sample holds a few counts of this clonotype. The target antigen is unknown. With constant-segment primers, 5'RACE yielded cDNA libraries of TCR alpha and TCR beta that carried sample barcodes and UMIs. TCRdb independently ran MiXCR on the 5' RACE reads; one entry per CDR3 protein. This table holds about 390,000 distinct CDR3 sequences, approximately 16% found once. The junction had 16 bases not matched to a gene; V was cut back by 6 bases and J by 3 bases. The germline V gene encodes CDR1 MNHEY and CDR2 SVGAGI. This CDR3 is built from 17 residues. General observations from the study: CD4+ clones that contracted lay mainly in CM and EM; CD8+ ones lay in EMRA. Clones shrinking between day 15 and 85 showed a balanced CD4/CD8 split, and those that grew later tilted toward CD4+.

The sample comprised PBMCs or a T cell subset sorted from them (not recorded which). The chain combines TRBV6-5 with TRBJ2-5; 7 nucleotides line up with TRBD1. The clonotype originates from a man younger than 30 who had mild COVID-19 (a few samples of this study predate the infection). Cell type and time point are not known. Here the CDR3 DNA reads TGTGCCAGCAGGCCGCCTCGCGGGTTGCAGGGGGAAGAGACCCAGTACTTC. Protein sequence: CASRPPRGLQGEETQYF.